Listed below are T cell receptor beta chains from one sample, sequenced in a study of CD8 T cells in Susac syndrome. Each CDR3 protein is one row after TCRdb ran MiXCR on the immunoSEQ multiplex PCR reads. In the table there are about 100,000 distinct CDR3 sequences, about 96% of which are singletons. The specimen was CD8+ T cells from PBMCs. The receptors derive from a human donor with Susac syndrome. Both conserved end residues are part of each CDR3. Each record gives: D gene, clone size, V gene, J gene, CDR3 length, CDR3 DNA, CDR3 protein. The D gene is left open where the match is weak. Expanded clones get a size class; other rows say once, few or many, or leave the size out.

.	once	TRBV4-1	TRBJ1-2	15	TGCGCCAGCAGCCCAATGGGCAGGGGATCCCATGGCTACACCTTC	CASSPMGRGSHGYTF
.	.	TRBV12-3/TRBV12-4	TRBJ1-2	12	TGTGCCAGCAGCTTGGCGGGATATGGCTACACCTTC	CASSLAGYGYTF
.	.	TRBV29-1	TRBJ1-2	13	TGCAGCGTTGAGGGTGTCGGCCTCGTCGGCTACACCTTC	CSVEGVGLVGYTF
.	.	TRBV4-1	TRBJ2-7	13	TGCGCCAGCAGCCAAGGGCCGGCCTACGAGCAGTACTTC	CASSQGPAYEQYF
.	.	TRBV9	TRBJ2-3	12	TGTGCCAGCAGCGTACTGGGTGATACGCAGTATTTT	CASSVLGDTQYF
TRBD2	.	TRBV6-6	TRBJ2-5	15	TGTGCCAGCAGACCAACTAGCGGGAGAAGAGAGACCCAGTACTTC	CASRPTSGRRETQYF
.	.	TRBV9	TRBJ1-1	16	TGTGCCAGCAGCCCTCCCGGAAGGGGGGGGGACACTGAAGCTTTCTTT	CASSPPGRGGDTEAFF
.	.	TRBV4-1	TRBJ2-2	18	TGCGCCAGCAGCCCGGTAAATTTAGCGGAGCTGAACACCGGGGAGCTGTTTTTT	CASSPVNLAELNTGELFF
TRBD1	once	TRBV5-1	TRBJ2-5	15	TGCGCCAGCAGCTTGGCCGGACAGGGTCAAGAGACCCAGTACTTC	CASSLAGQGQETQYF
.	.	TRBV25-1	TRBJ1-1	14	TGTGCCAGCAGGGAGGACGGACAGAACACTGAAGCTTTCTTT	CASREDGQNTEAFF
.	.	TRBV20-1	TRBJ2-5	16	TGCAGTGCTAGAGAGATGATGCTCAGGGGTTCGGAGACCCAGTACTTC	CSAREMMLRGSETQYF
.	.	TRBV29-1	TRBJ2-7	11	TGCAGCGTTGAGGGAAGGGACGAGCAGTACTTC	CSVEGRDEQYF
.	.	TRBV9	TRBJ2-7	15	TGTGCCAGCAGCATCTCCGGGACCCCCTCCTACGAGCAGTACTTC	CASSISGTPSYEQYF